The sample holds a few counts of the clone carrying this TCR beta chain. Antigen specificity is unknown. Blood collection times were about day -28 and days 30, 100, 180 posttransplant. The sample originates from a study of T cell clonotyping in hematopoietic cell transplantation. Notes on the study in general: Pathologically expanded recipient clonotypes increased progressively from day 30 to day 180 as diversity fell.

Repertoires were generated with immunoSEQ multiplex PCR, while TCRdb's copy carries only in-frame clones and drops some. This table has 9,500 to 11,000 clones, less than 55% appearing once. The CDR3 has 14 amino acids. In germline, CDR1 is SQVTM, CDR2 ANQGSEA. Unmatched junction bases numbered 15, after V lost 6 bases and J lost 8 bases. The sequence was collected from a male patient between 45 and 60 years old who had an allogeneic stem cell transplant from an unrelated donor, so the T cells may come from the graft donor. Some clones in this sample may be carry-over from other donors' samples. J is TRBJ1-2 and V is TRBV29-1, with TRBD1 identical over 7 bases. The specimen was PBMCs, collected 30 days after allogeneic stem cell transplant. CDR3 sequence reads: CSVTGTALLYGYTF. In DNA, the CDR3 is TGCAGCGTCACCGGGACAGCCCTCCTCTACGGCTACACCTTC.